These 30 T cell receptor beta chains originate from one sample sequenced in a study of Graves' ophthalmopathy and Graves' hyperthyroidism. Amplifying from RNA transcripts, the study obtained TCR beta CDR3 regions. Scientists carried out first-round RT-PCR using HTBI primers and then a second-round multiplex PCR. TCRdb re-analysed the multiplex PCR reads in MiXCR, keeping a single row per CDR3 protein. The sample holds 500,000 to 600,000 distinct CDR3 sequences; about two fifths are singletons and the top ten take about 4.2%. The material sequenced was peripheral blood or thyroid tissue (not recorded which). All receptors derive from an adult man with Graves' hyperthyroidism.

The sample holds a few counts of this clonotype. This rearrangement joins TRBV9 to TRBJ2-7; 8 bases align to TRBD1. Losses at the gene ends were 2 bases for V and 4 bases for J; bases not matched to a gene: 2. In germline, CDR1 is SGDLS, CDR2 YYNGEE. The CDR3 covers 13 residues. The CDR3 nucleotides read TGTGCCAGCAGCGTGGGACAGGATTACGAGCAGTACTTC. It specifies CASSVGQDYEQYF.

Points on this clonotype: One junction end does not reproduce the germline sequence, and a read error may be involved. The chain couples TRBV10-3 to TRBJ1-2; the D is unclear. Germline V gene lookup returns CDR1 ENHRY and CDR2 SYGVKD. The CDR3 runs to 14 residues. CDR3 region: CASSSHGGIYGYTF. For the CDR3, the DNA is TGTGCCAGCAGTTCCCACGGTGGGATTTATGGCTACACCTTC.

This clonotype was picked up a small number of times. The genes are TRBV25-1 and TRBJ2-3; 7 bases agree with TRBD2. The CDR3 runs 14 residues. Germline values: CDR1 MGHDK, CDR2 SYGVNS. The J segment lost 3 bases and the V segment lost 9 bases, leaving 9 bases of the junction unmatched. The CDR3 DNA reads as TGTGCCAGTACAGCGGGATTCCGAACAGATACGCAGTATTTT. It codes for CASTAGFRTDTQYF. The whole variable domain, remainder taken from reference TRBV25-1 and TRBJ2-3, is EADIYQTPRYLVIGTGKKITLECSQTMGHDKMYWYQQDPGMELHLIHYSYGVNSTEKGDLSSESTVSRIRTEHFPLTLESARPSHTSQYLCASTAGFRTDTQYFGPGTRLTVL.

In this sample, this clonotype turned up a few times. A clone one base away is much larger, so this may be a read error. The chain carries TRBV6-1 and TRBJ2-5, with 8 bases aligning to TRBD2. The CDR3 loop spans 15 amino acids. Germline CDR1 reads MNHNS; CDR2 reads SASEGT. The CDR3 DNA reads TGTGCCATCAGTGATGCCAGCGGGAGCCAAGAGACCCAGTACTTC. Protein: CAISDASGSQETQYF.

The chain combines TRBV2 with TRBJ2-5; maybe TRBD2 (7 bases). V was clipped by 8 bases and J by 9 bases, with 19 bases between them. Germline V lookup: CDR1 SNHLY, CDR2 FYNNEI. The CDR3 has 13 amino acids. The CDR3 reads CASEQGGGQPQYF. DNA of the CDR3: TGTGCCAGCGAACAGGGAGGGGGGCAGCCCCAGTACTTC.

This clonotype was recorded at least ten times. The chain joins TRBV12-3 or TRBV12-4 to TRBJ1-4, with TRBD1 as a possible D gene (6 bases). This CDR3 region has 12 residues. V lost 8 bases and J 6 bases, leaving 10 bases between the germline ends. The CDR3 protein is CASQGIDEKLFF. For the CDR3, the DNA is TGTGCCAGCCAGGGGATTGATGAAAAACTGTTTTTT.

This clonotype was picked up many times. V is TRBV9 and J is TRBJ1-2; 7 positions match TRBD1. The CDR3 spans 17 residues. The V gene's germline CDR1 is SGDLS and CDR2 YYNGEE. J was trimmed by 4 bases and V by 0 bases; bases with no gene match: 12. The CDR3 DNA reads TGTGCCAGCAGCGTAGCTACAGGGAACAGGGGAGCCTATGGCTACACCTTC. Protein product: CASSVATGNRGAYGYTF. The full variable domain, completed using reference TRBV9 and TRBJ1-2, is DSGVTQTPKHLITATGQRVTLRCSPRSGDLSVYWYQQSLDQGLQFLIQYYNGEERAKGNILERFSAQQFPDLHSELNLSSLELGDSALYFCASSVATGNRGAYGYTFGSGTRLTVV.

Concerning this clonotype: One junction end does not reproduce the germline sequence, and a read error may be involved. This rearrangement joins TRBV6-6 to TRBJ2-7; 9 bases match TRBD1. Germline V CDR1 and CDR2: MNHNY, SVGAGI (reference sequence). The CDR3 runs to 17 residues. The CDR3 spells CASSYEAPRDRDTEQCF. In DNA, the CDR3 is TGTGCCAGCAGTTACGAGGCCCCCCGGGACAGGGATACCGAGCAGTGCTTC.

The sample holds one count of this clonotype. V gene TRBV10-3 combines with J gene TRBJ1-1, with 7 bases matching TRBD1. Germline V lookup: CDR1 ENHRY, CDR2 SYGVKD. The CDR3 length is 14 residues. Trimming removed 9 bases from V and 2 bases from J; junction bases left unmatched: 9. DNA of the CDR3: TGTGCCATAGCATACAGGGGCCAAAACACTGAAGCTTTCTTT. Protein product: CAIAYRGQNTEAFF.

This clonotype was seen repeatedly, ten times or more. The rearrangement uses TRBV5-1 and TRBJ2-2; maybe TRBD1 (5 bases). The germline CDR1 and CDR2 sequences are SGHRS and YFSETQ. There are 15 residues in the CDR3. V gave up 2 bases and J gave up 0 bases, with 8 bases separating them. CDR3 amino acids: CASSFVQANTGELFF. The CDR3 nucleotides read TGCGCCAGCAGCTTTGTACAGGCGAACACCGGGGAGCTGTTTTTT.

This clonotype appeared a few times. V gene TRBV27 combines with J gene TRBJ2-7; 7 positions agree with TRBD2. CDR1 is MNHEY and CDR2 is SMNVEV in the germline V gene (reference sequence). There are 13 residues in the CDR3. V shed 5 bases and J 4 bases; nucleotides not matched to a gene: 5. The CDR3 sequence is CASSLGRRYEQYF. CDR3 coding DNA: TGTGCCAGCAGTCTCGGGAGGAGGTACGAGCAGTACTTC.

This clonotype was counted only a few times. This sequence joins TRBV15 and TRBJ2-7; D remains ambiguous. V dropped 3 bases and J dropped 3 bases, with 15 bases sitting between them. The CDR3 spans 15 residues. Germline V gives CDR1 LNHNV, CDR2 YYDKDF (reference sequence). The CDR3 DNA sequence: TGTGCCACCAGCAGTGAGTACGGGTCCCTCTACGAGCAGTACTTC. Its translation: CATSSEYGSLYEQYF.

The chain couples TRBV20-1 to TRBJ1-5; D is unclear. Trimming removed 5 bases from V and 8 bases from J, with 19 bases in between. CDR1 and CDR2 (germline): DFQATT, SNEGSKA (reference sequence). This CDR3 has 14 amino acids. The CDR3 protein is CSARHLWAGEPQHF. CDR3 in DNA: TGCAGTGCTCGACACCTATGGGCCGGGGAGCCCCAGCATTTT.

This clonotype was seen many times. This chain joins TRBV7-2 and TRBJ1-1; D not resolved. The CDR3 is made up of 15 amino acids. Germline V gene sequence: CDR1 SGHTA, CDR2 FQGNSA. V was pared by 1 base and J by 1 base, with 10 bases between. This CDR3 is CASSLVWARNTEAFF. The CDR3 coding sequence is TGTGCCAGCAGCTTAGTCTGGGCACGGAACACTGAAGCTTTCTTT.

The chain links TRBV18 to TRBJ1-1; D unresolved. Deletions cut 2 bases from V and 10 bases from J, with 11 bases between. Per germline, CDR1 KGHSH and CDR2 LQKENI. The CDR3 sequence is 12 residues long. The CDR3 protein is CASSPKGGGAFF. CDR3 coding DNA: TGTGCCAGCTCACCAAAGGGAGGTGGAGCTTTCTTT.

This clonotype was picked up many times. V gene TRBV7-8 combines with J gene TRBJ2-7; the match to TRBD1 covers 7 bases. The CDR3 is 15 amino acids. Germline CDR1 is SGHVS and CDR2 is FQNEAQ. With V trimmed by 1 base and J by 2 bases, 5 bases remained unmatched. In DNA, the CDR3 is TGTGCCAGCAGCTTAGGACAGGGAGAAACCTACGAGCAGTACTTC. Its translation is CASSLGQGETYEQYF. The full variable domain, in which reference TRBV7-8 and TRBJ2-7 provide the parts outside the CDR3, is GAGVSQSPRYKVAKRGQDVALRCDPISGHVSLFWYQQALGQGPEFLTYFQNEAQLDKSGLPSDRFFAERPEGSVSTLKIQRTQQEDSAVYLCASSLGQGETYEQYFGPGTRLTVT.

This clonotype appeared many times. The genes are TRBV11-1 and TRBJ2-5, with 10 bases lining up with TRBD1. Germline CDR1 reads SGHAT; CDR2 reads FQDESV (reference sequence). The V gene end was trimmed by 5 bases and the J gene end by 1 base; junction bases not matched to a gene: 10. The CDR3 contains 17 residues. CDR3 coding DNA: TGTGCCAGCAGCGAGGGACAGGGGACATACCTCCAAGAGACCCAGTACTTC. Protein: CASSEGQGTYLQETQYF.

This clonotype was observed a few times. The chain combines TRBV14 with TRBJ2-2; D gene ambiguous. Germline loops: CDR1 SGHDN, CDR2 FVKESK. The CDR3 runs to 15 residues. With 2 bases removed from V and 0 bases from J, the gap between germline ends came to 7 bases. CDR3 nucleotide sequence: TGTGCCAGCAGCCAATCGGGTCCGAACACCGGGGAGCTGTTTTTT. It encodes CASSQSGPNTGELFF.

Concerning this clonotype itself: The junction does not match germline at one end; this may be a read error. The J gene is TRBJ1-1, the V gene TRBV12-3 or TRBV12-4; TRBD1 matches at 7 bases. The CDR3 spans 14 residues. The CDR3 coding sequence is TGTGCCAGCAGCCGGGACAGAAGCGTGACTGGAGCTTTCTTT. It codes for CASSRDRSVTGAFF.

This clonotype was counted between two and nine times. The chain recombines TRBV6-1 with TRBJ1-1; perhaps TRBD1 as D (6 bases). The ends were cut back, 7 bases at V and 0 bases at J, with 18 bases in the middle. CDR1 is MNHNS, CDR2 SASEGT, per germline. CDR3 length: 16 amino acids. CDR3 coding DNA: TGTGCCAGCACCCATGTTACAGGGAGGGTGAACACTGAAGCTTTCTTT. Protein product: CASTHVTGRVNTEAFF.

This clonotype was found once. As DNA, the CDR3 is TGTGCCAGCAGCCCCCACCTCGGACAGGGCCACGAGCAGTACTTC. As protein: CASSPHLGQGHEQYF. This rearrangement joins TRBV7-3 to TRBJ2-7; TRBD1 agrees at 8 bases. This CDR3 has 15 amino acids. The J segment lost 5 bases and the V segment lost 5 bases, leaving 11 bases of the junction unmatched. Germline values: CDR1 SGHTA, CDR2 FQGTGA.

This clonotype has only a few counts. The chain joins TRBV15 to TRBJ2-5; 8 nucleotides agree with TRBD1. V lost 2 bases, J lost 2 bases, and 4 bases stayed unmatched. The V gene's germline CDR1 is LNHNV and CDR2 YYDKDF (reference sequence). This CDR3 comprises 15 residues. Here the CDR3 DNA reads TGTGCCACCAGCAGACCGAGACAGGGGCAAGAGACCCAGTACTTC. This translates into CATSRPRQGQETQYF.

The sample holds many counts of this clonotype. The chain uses TRBV11-2 and TRBJ1-2, with D possibly TRBD1 on 5 matching bases. Germline CDR1 reads SGHAT; CDR2 reads FQNNGV. This CDR3 region has 15 residues. V gave up 5 bases and J gave up 3 bases, with 16 bases separating them. CDR3 DNA sequence: TGTGCCAGCAGCCAAGGGGCGAGGGATCACTATGGCTACACCTTC. It yields the protein CASSQGARDHYGYTF.

This clonotype came up a few times. The chain employs TRBV4-2 and TRBJ1-6; D gene uncertain. Germline lookup yields CDR1 LGHNA and CDR2 YNFKEQ. This CDR3 is built from 15 residues. Trimming pared 0 bases from V and 8 bases from J, leaving 11 bases between. The CDR3 loop is CASSQESSGYSPLHF. DNA for the CDR3: TGTGCCAGCAGCCAAGAGTCATCGGGGTATTCACCCCTCCACTTT.

In regard to this clonotype: This CDR3 is missing its conserved last phenylalanine or tryptophan, likely due to a read error. V gene TRBV2 combines with J gene TRBJ2-2, with D hard to call. The CDR3 sequence is 13 residues long. The germline gives CDR1 SNHLY, CDR2 FYNNEI. V lost 10 bases and J lost 1, with 10 bases in between. For the CDR3, the DNA is TGTGCCAACAGCGACGAGAACACCGGGGAGCTGTTTCTT. Protein: CANSDENTGELFL.

This clonotype was seen more than once but under ten times. A much more abundant neighbour one base away suggests this may be a read error. This CDR3 fails to terminate in the conserved phenylalanine or tryptophan, so it likely reflects a read error. The CDR3 here is CASSVAPGQGFEQYL. The CDR3 DNA reads as TGTGCCAGCAGCGTAGCCCCGGGACAGGGTTTCGAGCAGTACCTC. The gene calls are TRBV9 and TRBJ2-7; 9 bases align to TRBD1. The CDR3 totals 15 residues. The germline V gene encodes CDR1 SGDLS and CDR2 YYNGEE. Trimming took 0 bases from V and 6 from J; bases not matched to a gene: 7.

For this clonotype: This may come from a read error, since a much larger clone is one base off. Since the CDR3 does not end with the conserved phenylalanine or tryptophan, this likely comes from a read error. The chain combines TRBV7-8 with TRBJ1-2; a weak D match, TRBD1 (6 bases). CDR1 is SGHVS and CDR2 is FQNEAQ in the germline V gene. This CDR3 spans 16 amino acids. V was pared by 5 bases and J by 2 bases, with 18 bases between. CDR3 in DNA: TGTGCCAGCAGCATAATAACAGGGTCCCTCAACTATGGCTACACCTCC. This codes for CASSIITGSLNYGYTS.

This clonotype was seen a few times. The chain combines TRBV18 with TRBJ1-3, with 7 bases that match TRBD1. The CDR3 is 14 residues long. Germline V gene lookup returns CDR1 KGHSH and CDR2 LQKENI. The V segment lost 6 bases and the J segment 2 bases; nucleotides outside the gene matches: 4. DNA of the CDR3: TGTGCCAGCTCGGACGACAGGGCTGGAAACACCATATATTTT. Encoded protein: CASSDDRAGNTIYF.

Comment on this clonotype: A read error may be the cause here, since a much bigger clone is one base away. V usage is TRBV6-1 and J usage is TRBJ1-2; unclear D gene. The length of the CDR3 is 11 residues. Germline V lookup: CDR1 MNHNS, CDR2 SASEGT. The V end was cut by 2 bases, the J end by 5 bases, with 3 bases between. The CDR3 sequence: CASSEWYGYTF. Written as DNA, the CDR3 is TGTGCCAGCAGTGAATGGTATGGCTACACCTTC.

This clonotype occurred a few times. Lacking the conserved final phenylalanine or tryptophan, this CDR3 likely reflects a read error. Because the CDR3's place on the DNA is in doubt, the DNA is left out and the CDR3 is given as listed by TCRdb. The rearrangement uses TRBV2 and TRBJ2-5; no DNA check was done on the table's D call, TRBD1. The CDR3 is 8 residues long, counting both termini. The germline V gene has CDR1 SNHLY and CDR2 FYNNEI. The CDR3 spells CASSEAEG.